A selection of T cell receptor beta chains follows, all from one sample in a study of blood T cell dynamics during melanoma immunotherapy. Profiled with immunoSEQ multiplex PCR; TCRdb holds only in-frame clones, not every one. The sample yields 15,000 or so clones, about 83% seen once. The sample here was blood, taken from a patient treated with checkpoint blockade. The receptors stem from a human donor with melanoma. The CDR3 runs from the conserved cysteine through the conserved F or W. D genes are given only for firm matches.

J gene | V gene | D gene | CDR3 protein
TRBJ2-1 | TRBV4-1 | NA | CASSQAQGGSSYNEQFF
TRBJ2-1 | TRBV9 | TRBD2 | CASSEDPLYGRSQFF
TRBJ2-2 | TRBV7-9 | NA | CASSSYRGNTGELFF
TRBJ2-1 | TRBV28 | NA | CASRVGVARDEQFF
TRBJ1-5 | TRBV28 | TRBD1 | CASSAPEWAGGDQPQHF
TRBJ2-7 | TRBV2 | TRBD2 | CASSLAGVSHEQYF
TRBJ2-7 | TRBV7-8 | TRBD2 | CASSPTSGSSYEQYF
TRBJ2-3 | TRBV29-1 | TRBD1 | CSVTGVSSTDTQYF
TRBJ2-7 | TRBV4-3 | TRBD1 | CASSHGGSGQGAHEQYF
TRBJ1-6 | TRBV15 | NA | CATSRDRGRGSHSPLHF
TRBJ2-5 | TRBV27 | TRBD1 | CASSFGQGRKTQYF
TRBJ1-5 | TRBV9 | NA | CASSAFGRIDQPQHF
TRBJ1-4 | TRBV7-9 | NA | CASSTPNTGQKLFF
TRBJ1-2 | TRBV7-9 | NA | CASSRGGDNYGYTF
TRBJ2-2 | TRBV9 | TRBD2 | CASSGEGNTGELFF
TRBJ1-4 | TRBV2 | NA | CASSKDGRVTNEKLFF
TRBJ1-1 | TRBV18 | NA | CASSPGHGGLNTEAFF
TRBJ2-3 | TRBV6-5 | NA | CASSYARSHTDTQYF
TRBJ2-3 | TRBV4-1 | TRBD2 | CASSQEAPSGYTDTQYF
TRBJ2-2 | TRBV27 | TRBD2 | CASSPSSGTTGELFF
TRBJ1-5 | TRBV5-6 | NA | CASSSWADSPNQPQHF
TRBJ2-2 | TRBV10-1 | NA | CASSPGIPNTGELFF
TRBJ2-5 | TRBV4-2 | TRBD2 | CASSQDLAGGPRETQYF
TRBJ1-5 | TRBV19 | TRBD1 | CASTKAQGYNQPQHF
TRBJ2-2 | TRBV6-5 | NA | CASARAFSNTGELFF
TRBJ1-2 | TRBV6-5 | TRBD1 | CAAQLRQGLSGGQAF
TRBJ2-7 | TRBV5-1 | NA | CASSWRDSYEQYF